The rows below give T cell receptor beta chains drawn from one sample of a study of T cell responses to AZD1222 COVID-19 vaccine. Profiling relied on immunoSEQ multiplex PCR, and the TCRdb table lists in-frame clones only, not all of them. The table shows about 100,000 clones, with roughly nine tenths occurring only once. The material was peripheral blood, obtained 28 days after the second dose of the MenACWY control vaccine. The receptors were gathered from an adult who received the MenACWY meningococcal vaccine as a control. Each CDR3 is given with its conserved first and last residue. D genes are given only for firm matches. Only some rows state a clone size, as once, few, many or a class for expanded clones.

V,J,size,D,CDR3,DNA
TRBV19,TRBJ1-2,.,.,CASSIQQDSWHLGYTF,TGTGCCAGTAGTATACAACAGGACAGCTGGCACCTTGGCTACACCTTC
TRBV11-1,TRBJ2-1,.,.,CASSSRGAGSYNEQFF,TGTGCCAGCAGCTCTCGGGGGGCTGGCTCCTACAATGAGCAGTTCTTC
TRBV28,TRBJ2-7,.,TRBD1,CASSSDRYEQYF,TGTGCCAGCAGTTCGGACAGGTACGAGCAGTACTTC
TRBV25-1,TRBJ1-1,.,.,CASSDSPGSTEAFF,TGTGCCAGCAGTGACTCCCCAGGGTCCACTGAAGCTTTCTTT
TRBV9,TRBJ1-6,once,.,CASSGAGANSPLHF,TGTGCCAGCAGCGGGGCAGGTGCTAATTCACCCCTCCACTTT
TRBV7-9,TRBJ1-2,.,.,CASSPDGEYGYTF,TGTGCCAGCAGCCCTGACGGAGAGTATGGCTACACCTTC
TRBV27,TRBJ1-6,.,TRBD1,CASSLGARQTGGFGSPLHF,TGTGCCAGCAGTTTAGGGGCCAGGCAGACAGGGGGCTTTGGTTCACCCCTCCACTTT
TRBV14,TRBJ1-1,.,TRBD1,CATSRRTGQTEAFF,TGTGCCACCTCACGGCGGACAGGGCAGACTGAAGCTTTCTTT
TRBV11-3,TRBJ2-7,once,TRBD1,CASSLGGDSNEQYF,TGTGCCAGCAGCTTAGGAGGGGACAGTAACGAGCAGTACTTC
TRBV5-1,TRBJ2-3,.,TRBD2,CASSSGLAGEVDTQYF,TGCGCCAGCAGCTCCGGACTAGCGGGGGAGGTAGATACGCAGTATTTT
TRBV28,TRBJ2-3,.,.,CASTRTDTQYF,TGTGCCAGCACGCGCACAGATACGCAGTATTTT